What follows are 29 T cell receptor beta chains derived from one specimen sequenced in a study of cytomegalovirus exposure and HLA in healthy donors. PCR employed 60 Vbeta and 13 Jbeta primers. The repertoire was sequenced with immunoSEQ multiplex PCR; TCRdb's copy has only in-frame clones and lacks some. Of some 200,000 clones in the sample, around 84% were seen once. The sequencing input was PBMCs. These receptors were taken from a woman aged 18-29 years in good health and CMV-seronegative.

The genes are TRBV7-9 and TRBJ1-1; a weak D match, TRBD1 (6 bases). Germline V gives CDR1 SEHNR, CDR2 FQNEAQ (reference sequence). The CDR3 spans 15 residues. V was cut by 5 bases and J by 2 bases, with 15 bases left in between. The CDR3 DNA follows: TGTGCCAGCAGCAAGACAGGTCGGTTAAACACTGAAGCTTTCTTT. Its protein product is CASSKTGRLNTEAFF.

The gene calls are TRBV28 and TRBJ2-7, with 7 bases that match TRBD1. The CDR3 contains 15 residues. The junction had 8 bases not matched to a gene; V was cut back by 6 bases and J by 0 bases. Per germline, CDR1 MDHEN and CDR2 SYDVKM. CDR3 sequence: CASSRIWDSSYEQYF. Written as DNA, the CDR3 is TGTGCCAGCAGCAGGATTTGGGACAGCTCCTACGAGCAGTACTTC.

The J gene is TRBJ2-7, the V gene TRBV27, with D uncertain. CDR1 and CDR2 (germline): MNHEY, SMNVEV (reference sequence). The germline V and J ends were trimmed by 3 bases and 2 bases, with 8 bases remaining between them. The CDR3 runs to 13 residues. CDR3 loop: CASSFLQTYEQYF. The DNA for the CDR3 is TGTGCCAGCAGTTTTTTACAGACCTACGAGCAGTACTTC.

The chain links TRBV18 to TRBJ1-1, with TRBD1 as a possible D gene (6 bases). The V and J ends lost 6 bases and 4 bases respectively, with 15 bases between them. CDR3 size: 14 residues. From germline, CDR1 is KGHSH and CDR2 LQKENI. This CDR3 reads CASSGSQGITEAFF. CDR3 coding DNA: TGTGCCAGCTCGGGTTCACAGGGAATCACTGAAGCTTTCTTT.

This clone showed up just once. J is TRBJ2-7 and V is TRBV2; D is undetermined. V shed 3 bases and J shed 4 bases, with 10 bases lying between them. Germline V gene sequence: CDR1 SNHLY, CDR2 FYNNEI. The length of the CDR3 is 13 residues. The CDR3 spells CASSERQIYEQYV. DNA of the CDR3: TGTGCCAGCAGTGAGAGACAAATTTACGAGCAGTACGTC.

The CDR3 here is CASRPTSGGRLSTDTQYF. Here the CDR3 DNA reads TGTGCCAGCAGGCCTACTAGCGGGGGCAGACTCAGCACAGATACGCAGTATTTT. The chain joins TRBV11-2 to TRBJ2-3; 11 bases agree with TRBD2. Germline-derived CDR1 and CDR2 are SGHAT and FQNNGV. The trim removed 6 bases at V and 0 bases at J, leaving 11 bases unmatched. This CDR3 is built from 18 residues.

V is TRBV5-4 and J is TRBJ1-4; D is uncertain. Germline V gene data show CDR1 as SGHNT and CDR2 as YYREEE (reference sequence). The CDR3 has 15 amino acids. V was trimmed by 5 bases and J by 0 bases, leaving 11 bases between them. The CDR3 DNA reads TGTGCCAGCAGATCCGACACTGCAACTAATGAAAAACTGTTTTTT. This gives the protein CASRSDTATNEKLFF. The entire variable domain, with the rest obtained from reference TRBV5-4 and TRBJ1-4, is as follows: ETGVTQSPTHLIKTRGQQVTLRCSSQSGHNTVSWYQQALGQGPQFIFQYYREEENGRGNFPPRFSGLQFPNYSSELNVNALELDDSALYLCASRSDTATNEKLFFGSGTQLSVL.

The chain carries TRBV19 and TRBJ2-5, with TRBD1 identical over 9 bases. Germline V CDR1 and CDR2: LNHDA, SQIVND (reference sequence). V shed 7 bases and J 3 bases; nucleotides not matched to a gene: 12. CDR3 length: 16 residues. The DNA of the CDR3 is TGTGCCAGTACCGCCCATCTCACAGGGGGCGAAGAGACCCAGTACTTC. Translation gives CASTAHLTGGEETQYF.

This clone was observed a few times. The CDR3 sequence is CATLGGTDNEQFF. The DNA of the CDR3 is TGTGCCACCCTTGGTGGGACAGACAATGAGCAGTTCTTC. V is TRBV28 and J is TRBJ2-1; 7 positions agree with TRBD1. Per the germline V gene, CDR1 is MDHEN and CDR2 is SYDVKM. This CDR3 spans 13 amino acids. With 10 bases clipped from V and 5 bases from J, the junction kept 8 bases outside the gene matches.

This chain connects TRBV28 to TRBJ2-3; 8 bases match TRBD2. Per the germline V gene, CDR1 is MDHEN and CDR2 is SYDVKM. The CDR3 length is 16 residues. The V segment lost 3 bases and the J segment 3 bases; nucleotides outside the gene matches: 8. The CDR3 loop reads CASSLRREDGTDTQYF. The DNA of the CDR3 is TGTGCCAGCAGTTTGAGGCGGGAGGATGGTACAGATACGCAGTATTTT.

Turning to this clone: The junction departs from germline at one end; a sequencing error may be responsible. The chain joins TRBV7-2 to TRBJ2-1; D perhaps matches TRBD2 (5 bases). This CDR3 is built from 14 residues. Germline CDR1 reads SGHTA; CDR2 reads FQGNSA. CDR3 sequence (DNA): TGTGCCAGCAGTTTAGGACTCCTCCCCTATGAGCAGTTCTTC. Its translation is CASSLGLLPYEQFF.

The chain employs TRBV30 and TRBJ2-1; D unresolved. The CDR3 runs 10 residues. V was shortened by 2 bases and J by 10 bases, with 6 bases between the two germline ends. Germline CDR1 reads GTSNPN; CDR2 reads SVGIG (reference sequence). CDR3 residues: CAWSTEEQFF. The CDR3 DNA reads TGTGCCTGGAGTACTGAGGAGCAGTTCTTC.

This chain joins TRBV6-6 and TRBJ2-2; 7 positions match TRBD2. The CDR3 consists of 15 residues. V dropped 3 bases and J dropped 3; count of bases not matched to a gene: 4. CDR1 is MNHNY and CDR2 is SVGAGI in the germline V gene (reference sequence). The CDR3 here is CASSYMGGYTGELFF. As DNA, the CDR3 is TGTGCCAGCAGTTATATGGGAGGGTACACCGGGGAGCTGTTTTTT.

The chain carries TRBV11-3 and TRBJ1-1, with 7 bases matching TRBD1. Germline assignment: CDR1 SGHNT and CDR2 YENEEA. J was trimmed by 7 bases and V by 5 bases; bases with no gene match: 7. The CDR3 spans 13 residues. The CDR3 reads CASSPGAGGEAFF. In DNA form, the CDR3 reads TGTGCCAGCAGCCCGGGAGCAGGGGGTGAAGCTTTCTTT.

This clone has only a few counts. The CDR3: CASRTGQGEMGQPQHF. The CDR3 coding sequence is TGTGCCAGCAGGACAGGACAGGGCGAAATGGGCCAGCCCCAGCATTTT. V is TRBV2 and J is TRBJ1-5; 8 bases match TRBD1. The CDR3 runs 16 residues. The V gene's germline CDR1 is SNHLY and CDR2 FYNNEI. The J segment lost 7 bases and the V segment lost 6 bases, leaving 14 bases of the junction unmatched.

In regard to this clone: At one of its ends the junction is not consistent with the germline gene, which may arise from a read error. The sample holds other DNA sequences that translate to the same CDR3. The V and J genes are TRBV7-8 and TRBJ2-7; 13 nucleotides agree with TRBD2. CDR3 length equals 16 residues. Germline V CDR1 and CDR2: SGHVS, FQNEAQ. CDR3 nucleotide sequence: TGTGCCAGCAGCCAAGGACTAGCGGGAGTACCCTACGAACAGTACTTC. Translating gives CASSQGLAGVPYEQYF. Using reference TRBV7-8 and TRBJ2-7 for the parts outside the CDR3, the full variable domain is GAGVSQSPRYKVAKRGQDVALRCDPISGHVSLFWYQQALGQGPEFLTYFQNEAQLDKSGLPSDRFFAERPEGSVSTLKIQRTQQEDSAVYLCASSQGLAGVPYEQYFGPGTRLTVT.

The chain employs TRBV18 and TRBJ1-3; 10 bases fit TRBD1. This CDR3 comprises 15 residues. Germline V gene sequence: CDR1 KGHSH, CDR2 LQKENI. V shed 3 bases, J shed 6 bases, and the junction held 5 bases outside the gene matches. The CDR3 here is CASSPRGTGENTIYF. CDR3 sequence (DNA): TGTGCCAGCTCACCCCGCGGGACAGGGGAAAACACCATATATTTT.

The chain carries TRBV4-3 and TRBJ2-1; D remains ambiguous. The germline V gene has CDR1 LGHNA and CDR2 YSLEER. CDR3 size: 14 residues. V lost 0 bases and J 15 bases, leaving 18 bases between the germline ends. CDR3 in DNA: TGCGCCAGCAGCCAAGAACCCGGCGGAACGCGGTTGTTCTTC. Translated: CASSQEPGGTRLFF.

The V and J genes are TRBV5-1 and TRBJ2-2; TRBD2 might be the D (5 bases). The CDR3 has 13 residues. V was shortened by 2 bases and J by 6 bases, with 8 bases between the two germline ends. Germline V gives CDR1 SGHRS, CDR2 YFSETQ. The CDR3 loop is CASSFSSPGELFF. DNA of the CDR3: TGCGCCAGCAGCTTTTCTAGCCCCGGGGAGCTGTTTTTT.

The chain joins TRBV30 to TRBJ1-6; a possible D gene is TRBD1 (5 bases). The germline CDR1 and CDR2 sequences are GTSNPN and SVGIG (reference sequence). The CDR3 loop spans 17 amino acids. V gave up 0 bases and J gave up 3 bases, with 15 bases separating them. The CDR3: CAWSVQAAEYYNSPLHF. The CDR3 nucleotides read TGTGCCTGGAGTGTACAGGCTGCTGAGTACTATAATTCACCCCTCCACTTT.

The CDR3 region is CASSYSGTYEQYF. In DNA, the CDR3 is TGTGCCAGCAGCTACTCCGGGACCTACGAGCAGTACTTC. This chain connects TRBV7-8 to TRBJ2-7, with D possibly being TRBD2 (5 bases). From germline, CDR1 is SGHVS and CDR2 FQNEAQ. The V end lost 4 bases, the J end lost 2 bases, and 9 bases lay between the germline ends. CDR3 length: 13 amino acids.

The J gene is TRBJ2-7, the V gene TRBV28; 8 positions match TRBD1. After removal of 6 bases from V and 1 base from J, the junction contained 8 bases not matched to a gene. The CDR3 runs 15 residues. Germline V gene sequence: CDR1 MDHEN, CDR2 SYDVKM. The CDR3 protein is CASRPTGVGSYEQYF. The CDR3 DNA reads as TGTGCCAGCAGACCGACAGGGGTCGGTTCCTACGAGCAGTACTTC.

As concerns this clone: Other DNA sequences in the sample encode the same CDR3. This chain uses TRBV6-5 with TRBJ2-7, with D unclear. The CDR3 extends over 13 amino acids. From germline, CDR1 is MNHEY and CDR2 SVGAGI. CDR3 nucleotides: TGTGCCAGCAGTTACCAGATGGGCTACGAACAGTACGTC. Translating it yields CASSYQMGYEQYV.

V gene TRBV29-1 combines with J gene TRBJ2-4; no firm D call. CDR3 size: 13 residues. CDR1 SQVTM and CDR2 ANQGSEA come from the germline V gene. V was cut by 3 bases and J by 3 bases, with 9 bases left in between. CDR3 sequence (DNA): TGCAGCGTTGAGATGCGAGGCAAAAACATTCAGTACTTC. It translates to CSVEMRGKNIQYF.

The chain joins TRBV5-1 to TRBJ2-1; D is unclear. The germline V and J ends were trimmed by 0 bases and 3 bases, with 7 bases remaining between them. CDR1 is SGHRS, CDR2 YFSETQ, per germline. CDR3 length: 14 amino acids. The CDR3 bases are TGCGCCAGCAGCTTGGATTCAGACTACAATGAGCAGTTCTTC. This translates into CASSLDSDYNEQFF.

This clone has a single count. The chain combines TRBV6-5 with TRBJ1-4; D not resolved. Germline CDR1 and CDR2: MNHEY and SVGAGI. This CDR3 has 15 residues. Trimming pared 4 bases from V and 4 bases from J, leaving 13 bases between. The CDR3 here is CASSSITSGNEKLFF. For the CDR3, the DNA is TGTGCCAGCAGTTCTATTACATCGGGTAATGAAAAACTGTTTTTT.

V usage is TRBV14 and J usage is TRBJ2-3; the D gene is possibly TRBD1 (5 bases). V was clipped by 2 bases and J by 2 bases, with 8 bases between them. This CDR3 is built from 14 residues. The germline gives CDR1 SGHDN, CDR2 FVKESK. The CDR3 coding sequence is TGTGCCAGCAGCCAACCTGGACACACAGATACGCAGTATTTT. Protein product: CASSQPGHTDTQYF.

V usage is TRBV11-2 and J usage is TRBJ2-5; 10 bases match TRBD2. CDR1 and CDR2 from the germline V gene are SGHAT and FQNNGV. CDR3 length: 19 residues. The V gene end was trimmed by 0 bases and the J gene end by 5 bases; junction bases not matched to a gene: 15. As DNA, the CDR3 is TGTGCCAGCAGCTTAGATCAGGCCCTAGCGGGGGTCCGCGGGGAGACCCAGTACTTC. The encoded protein is CASSLDQALAGVRGETQYF.

This rearrangement joins TRBV30 to TRBJ1-2; D unclear. The CDR3 covers 13 residues. Germline V gene lookup returns CDR1 GTSNPN and CDR2 SVGIG (reference sequence). The V gene lost 1 base and the J gene lost 4 bases, with 10 bases spanning the gap. Written as DNA, the CDR3 is TGTGCCTGGAGTGAGAGCCAGGTCTATGGCTACACCTTC. Translation: CAWSESQVYGYTF.